A single T cell receptor beta chain is shown here with its context. Germline loops: CDR1 SGHTA, CDR2 FQGTGA. Trimming cost V 4 bases and J 1 base, with 6 bases left between them. This CDR3 spans 13 amino acids. Repertoires were generated with immunoSEQ multiplex PCR, while TCRdb's copy carries only in-frame clones and drops some. This table has under 65,000 clones, approximately 86% appearing once. The data were taken from a study of technical replicates of blood from a handful of donors. The receptor's source is a human donor in good health. Some clones in this sample may be carry-over from other donors' samples. Material for sequencing was PBMCs. V gene TRBV7-3 combines with J gene TRBJ2-3; D remains ambiguous. CDR3 nucleotide sequence: TGTGCCAGCAGCTCCCCTGGCACAGATACGCAGTATTTT. This translates into CASSSPGTDTQYF.